Listed here are 6 T cell receptor beta chains from one sample, sequenced in a study of control samples from healthy donors and cancer patients. This table comes from immunoSEQ multiplex PCR, and its TCRdb copy is limited to in-frame clones, with some not included. The profile shows around 48,000 clones, roughly 93% of them singletons. The specimen was PBMCs. These receptor sequences come from a woman aged 50 to 65 with head and neck cancer.

The rearrangement joins TRBV7-7 to TRBJ2-7, with 11 nucleotides matching TRBD1. Germline-derived CDR1 and CDR2 are SSHAT and FNYEAQ (reference sequence). CDR3 length: 14 amino acids. The J segment lost 7 bases and the V segment lost 6 bases, leaving 8 bases of the junction unmatched. The CDR3 nucleotides are TGTGCCAGCAGTCCCGGACAGGGGGCATTGGAGCAGTACTTC. Its protein is CASSPGQGALEQYF.

This clone appeared once. The chain joins TRBV29-1 to TRBJ2-5; D is unresolved. Trimming shortened V by 1 base and J by 7 bases, and 13 bases separated the two germline ends. Germline values: CDR1 SQVTM, CDR2 ANQGSEA. The CDR3 has 13 amino acids. CDR3 DNA: TGCAGCGTTGAAGTGAGCAGTTGGGGGACCCAGTACTTC. Translation gives CSVEVSSWGTQYF.

This chain uses TRBV30 with TRBJ2-6, with D possibly TRBD2 on 5 matching bases. This CDR3 is 16 amino acids long. Trimming stripped 6 bases from V and 0 bases from J, with 15 bases between. CDR1 GTSNPN and CDR2 SVGIG come from the germline V gene (reference sequence). CDR3 sequence: CACSRSRASGANVLTF. The CDR3 coding sequence is TGTGCCTGTTCCAGGTCGAGGGCCTCTGGGGCCAACGTCCTGACTTTC.

The chain recombines TRBV19 with TRBJ2-1, with TRBD2 matching over 11 bases. Trimming took 5 bases from V and 3 from J; bases not matched to a gene: 6. The length of the CDR3 is 16 residues. Germline assignment: CDR1 LNHDA and CDR2 SQIVND (reference sequence). The CDR3 coding sequence is TGTGCCAGTAGTCCCACTAGCGGGAGTAGCTACAATGAGCAGTTCTTC. Amino acids: CASSPTSGSSYNEQFF.

The chain has TRBV7-7 and TRBJ2-2, with a tentative D call TRBD2 (7 bases). Germline CDR1 reads SSHAT; CDR2 reads FNYEAQ (reference sequence). Trimming cost V 1 base and J 5 bases, with 17 bases left between them. CDR3 size: 17 residues. The CDR3 loop is CASSLGAGAPPTGELFF. DNA for the CDR3: TGTGCCAGCAGCTTAGGGGCGGGGGCACCACCAACCGGGGAGCTGTTTTTT.

The chain joins TRBV5-5 to TRBJ1-2; 7 nucleotides agree with TRBD1. V was clipped by 3 bases and J by 7 bases; unmatched bases: 9. This CDR3 has 14 residues. Looked up from germline, CDR1 is SGHKS and CDR2 is YYEKEE (reference sequence). The CDR3 nucleotides are TGTGCCAGCAGCTCCTCCGACAGGGCTGGTGGCTACACCTTC. This gives the protein CASSSSDRAGGYTF.